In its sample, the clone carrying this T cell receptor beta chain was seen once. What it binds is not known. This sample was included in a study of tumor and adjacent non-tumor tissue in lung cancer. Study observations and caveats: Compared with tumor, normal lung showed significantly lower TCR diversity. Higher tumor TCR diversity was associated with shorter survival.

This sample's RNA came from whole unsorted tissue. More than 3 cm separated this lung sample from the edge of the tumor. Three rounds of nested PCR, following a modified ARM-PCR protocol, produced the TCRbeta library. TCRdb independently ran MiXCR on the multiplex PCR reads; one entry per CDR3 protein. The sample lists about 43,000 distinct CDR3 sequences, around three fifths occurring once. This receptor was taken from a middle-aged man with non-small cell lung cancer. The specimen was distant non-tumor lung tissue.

The CDR3 spells CVISPTGVDTGELFF. CDR3 DNA: TGTGTCATCAGCCCTACCGGGGTGGACACCGGGGAGCTGTTTTTT. The V and J genes are TRBV11-3 and TRBJ2-2, with a weak D call TRBD2 (5 bases). CDR1 and CDR2 from the germline V gene are SGHNT and YENEEA. The CDR3 length is 15 residues.